What follows describes a single TCR beta chain. What it binds is not known. The sample is drawn from a study of shared clonotypes between healthy human individuals. Study results and caveats: Sample collection involved blood only; tissue repertoires are likely different. Clonotype sharing among the donors was expected to vary with sequencing depth. On the whole, naive subsets had larger estimated richness than memory subsets had.

This CDR3 spans 15 amino acids. The germline gives CDR1 SGHTA, CDR2 FQGNSA. V shed 5 bases and J 3 bases; nucleotides not matched to a gene: 3. Splitting of each subset's genomic DNA was done evenly across several immunoSEQ plates. Using immunoSEQ multiplex PCR, the repertoire was profiled, and TCRdb retains in-frame clones only, with some absent. Counted here are about 600,000 clones, approximately 97% occurring once; the ten biggest clones make up approximately 0.057%. This clonotype was obtained from a woman younger than 45 in good health. What was sequenced was naive CD4+ T cells sorted from blood. The subset was: CD45RA+ positively selected. This sequence joins TRBV7-2 and TRBJ2-7, with 14 bases aligning to TRBD2. The CDR3, as DNA: TGTGCCAGCAGCCCAGGGACTAGCGGGAGCTACGAGCAGTACTTC. This sequence encodes CASSPGTSGSYEQYF. Supplemented by reference TRBV7-2 and TRBJ2-7, the full variable domain reads GAGVSQSPSNKVTEKGKDVELRCDPISGHTALYWYRQSLGQGLEFLIYFQGNSAPDKSGLPSDRFSAERTGGSVSTLTIQRTQQEDSAVYLCASSPGTSGSYEQYFGPGTRLTVT.